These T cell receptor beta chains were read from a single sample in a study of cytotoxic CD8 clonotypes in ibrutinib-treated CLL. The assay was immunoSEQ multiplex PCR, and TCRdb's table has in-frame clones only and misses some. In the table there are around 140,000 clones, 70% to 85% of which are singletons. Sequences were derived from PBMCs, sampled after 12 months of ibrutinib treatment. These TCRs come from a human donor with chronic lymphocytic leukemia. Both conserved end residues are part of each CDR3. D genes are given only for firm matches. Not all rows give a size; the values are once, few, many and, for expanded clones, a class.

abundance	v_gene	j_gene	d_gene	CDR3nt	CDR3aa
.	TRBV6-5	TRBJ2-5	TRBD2	TGTGCCAGCAGTTATATACTAGCGGGCGCCACGACCCAGTACTTC	CASSYILAGATTQYF
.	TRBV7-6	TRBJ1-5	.	TGTGCCAGCAGCTCCCCAGGGCCAGGGAATAATCAGCCCCAGCATTTT	CASSSPGPGNNQPQHF
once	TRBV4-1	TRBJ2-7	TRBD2	TGCGCCAGCAGCCAAGAGGCGGGGGGGCCTTATGAGCAGTACTTC	CASSQEAGGPYEQYF
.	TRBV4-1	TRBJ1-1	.	TGCGCCAGCAGCCAATATATGGGGGCCGAAGTGAACACTGAAGCTTTCTTT	CASSQYMGAEVNTEAFF
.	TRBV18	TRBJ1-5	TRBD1	TGTGCCAGCTCACCAACCGGGACAGGGGGAAGATCCCAGCATTTT	CASSPTGTGGRSQHF
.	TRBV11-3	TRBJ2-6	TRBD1	TGTGCCAGCAGCTTGCGAAGACAGGGGGGATCTGGGGCCAACGTCCTGACTTTC	CASSLRRQGGSGANVLTF
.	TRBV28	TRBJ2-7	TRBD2	TGTGCCAGCAGTTTAGGGATCCTAGCGGGAGGTTTATACGAGCAGTACTTC	CASSLGILAGGLYEQYF
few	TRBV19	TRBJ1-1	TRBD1	TGTGCCAGTAGTAGTGGGACAGGGGGCTCCCCAGCTTTCTTT	CASSSGTGGSPAFF
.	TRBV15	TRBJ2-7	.	TGTGCCACCAGCAGAGAGGGGGACCAATACGAGCAGTACTTC	CATSREGDQYEQYF
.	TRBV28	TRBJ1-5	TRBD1	TGTGCCAGCAGCGAGGGACAGATTAGCAATCAGCCCCAGCATTTT	CASSEGQISNQPQHF
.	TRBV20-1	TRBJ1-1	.	TGCAGTGCTAGATCTCGACCTGAAGCTTTCTTT	CSARSRPEAFF
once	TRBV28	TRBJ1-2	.	TGTGCCAGCAGTTTAGGAGCGACCGGTGGTTACACCTTC	CASSLGATGGYTF
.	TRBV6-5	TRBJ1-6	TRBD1	TGTGCCAGCAACGACAGGGGCGCATATAATTCACCCCTCCACTTT	CASNDRGAYNSPLHF
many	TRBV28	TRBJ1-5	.	TGTGCCAGCAGTTTAGGTTCAGGCAGTAGCAATCAGCCCCAGCATTTT	CASSLGSGSSNQPQHF
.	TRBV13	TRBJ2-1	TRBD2	TGTGCCAGCAGCCGGTGGACTAGCGGAAACAATGAGCAGTTCTTC	CASSRWTSGNNEQFF
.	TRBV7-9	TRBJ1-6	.	TGTGCCAGCAGCGCTAATTCACCCCTCCACTTT	CASSANSPLHF